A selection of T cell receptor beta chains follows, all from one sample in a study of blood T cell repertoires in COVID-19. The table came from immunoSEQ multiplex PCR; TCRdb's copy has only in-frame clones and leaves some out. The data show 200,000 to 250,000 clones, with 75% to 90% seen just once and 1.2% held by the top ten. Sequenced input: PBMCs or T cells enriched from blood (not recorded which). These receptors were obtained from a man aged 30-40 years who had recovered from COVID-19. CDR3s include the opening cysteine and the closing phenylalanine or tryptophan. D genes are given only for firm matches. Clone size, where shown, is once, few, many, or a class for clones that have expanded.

CDR3: CASTSGSYEQFF
DNA: TGTGCCAGCACCTCAGGGTCCTATGAGCAGTTCTTC
V: TRBV5-5
D: .
size: .
J: TRBJ2-1

CDR3: CASSLGLNSGINSPLHF
DNA: TGTGCCAGCAGCTTAGGCCTAAACTCGGGGATTAATTCACCCCTCCACTTT
V: TRBV13
D: .
size: .
J: TRBJ1-6

CDR3: CASSPLTSGRSYEQYF
DNA: TGCGCCAGCAGCCCCCTGACTAGCGGGAGATCCTACGAGCAGTACTTC
V: TRBV5-1
D: TRBD2
size: few
J: TRBJ2-7

CDR3: CAISEYGGRRLVTDTQYF
DNA: TGTGCCATCAGTGAGTACGGCGGGAGGAGGCTTGTTACAGATACGCAGTATTTT
V: TRBV10-3
D: TRBD2
size: .
J: TRBJ2-3

CDR3: CASSRGQANSPLHF
DNA: TGTGCCAGCTCACGAGGACAGGCCAATTCACCCCTCCACTTT
V: TRBV18
D: TRBD1
size: .
J: TRBJ1-6

CDR3: CASSEGLADYNEQFF
DNA: TGTGCCAGCAGCGAGGGACTAGCAGACTACAATGAGCAGTTCTTC
V: TRBV13
D: TRBD2
size: .
J: TRBJ2-1

CDR3: CASSTHGGGSPLHF
DNA: TGTGCCAGCAGCACACATGGAGGCGGTTCACCCCTCCACTTT
V: TRBV27
D: .
size: .
J: TRBJ1-6

CDR3: CASSRVGGRRGNTIYF
DNA: TGTGCCAGCTCACGGGTCGGGGGGCGACGTGGAAACACCATATATTTT
V: TRBV18
D: .
size: .
J: TRBJ1-3

CDR3: CASKPGGTGSGYTF
DNA: TGTGCCAGCAAACCCGGGGGGACAGGCTCGGGCTACACCTTC
V: TRBV27
D: TRBD1
size: .
J: TRBJ1-2

CDR3: CASSVPSGRAHEQYF
DNA: TGTGCCAGCAGCGTACCTAGCGGGAGGGCTCACGAGCAGTACTTC
V: TRBV3-1/TRBV3-2
D: TRBD2
size: once
J: TRBJ2-7

CDR3: CASSLWGANEKLFF
DNA: TGTGCCAGCAGCTTGTGGGGGGCTAATGAAAAACTGTTTTTT
V: TRBV5-6
D: .
size: .
J: TRBJ1-4

CDR3: CAISERTGAHEQYF
DNA: TGTGCCATCAGTGAGCGGACAGGGGCCCACGAGCAGTACTTC
V: TRBV10-3
D: TRBD1
size: .
J: TRBJ2-7

CDR3: CASSPAGGPETQYF
DNA: TGTGCCAGCAGCCCCGCAGGGGGGCCAGAGACCCAGTACTTC
V: TRBV7-9
D: .
size: .
J: TRBJ2-5

CDR3: CATSRDRDYNEQFF
DNA: TGTGCCACCAGCAGAGACCGGGACTACAATGAGCAGTTCTTC
V: TRBV15
D: .
size: .
J: TRBJ2-1

CDR3: CASSYGAGTNYGYTF
DNA: TGTGCCAGCAGTTACGGGGCAGGGACTAACTATGGCTACACCTTC
V: TRBV6-5
D: .
size: .
J: TRBJ1-2

CDR3: CASRAGLGETQYF
DNA: TGTGCCAGCAGAGCGGGACTCGGGGAGACCCAGTACTTC
V: TRBV12-3/TRBV12-4
D: TRBD2
size: .
J: TRBJ2-5

CDR3: CASSAGTGTTLHF
DNA: TGTGCCAGCAGCGCCGGGACAGGGACAACCCTCCACTTT
V: TRBV5-6
D: TRBD1
size: .
J: TRBJ1-6

CDR3: CASSFSSGLLSEQYF
DNA: TGTGCCAGCAGTTTTTCGTCAGGTCTCCTCTCCGAGCAGTACTTC
V: TRBV28
D: .
size: .
J: TRBJ2-7

CDR3: CASSLARGTGDRYSNQPQHF
DNA: TGTGCCAGCAGCTTAGCCCGAGGGACAGGGGACCGGTATAGCAATCAGCCCCAGCATTTT
V: TRBV7-8
D: TRBD1
size: .
J: TRBJ1-5

CDR3: CASKRWQGITDTQYF
DNA: TGTGCCAGCAAGAGGTGGCAAGGAATCACAGATACGCAGTATTTT
V: TRBV2
D: .
size: .
J: TRBJ2-3

CDR3: CASSQDNREVPYGYTF
DNA: TGCGCCAGCAGCCAAGATAACAGGGAAGTACCTTATGGCTACACCTTC
V: TRBV4-3
D: .
size: .
J: TRBJ1-2

CDR3: CASSTELAGAISYEQYF
DNA: TGTGCCAGCAGCACCGAACTAGCGGGGGCTATCTCCTACGAGCAGTACTTC
V: TRBV5-4
D: TRBD2
size: .
J: TRBJ2-7

CDR3: CASTPEVAGVYEQYF
DNA: TGTGCCAGCACCCCAGAGGTAGCGGGAGTATACGAGCAGTACTTC
V: TRBV28
D: TRBD2
size: .
J: TRBJ2-7

CDR3: CASSPPTSGSSYEQYF
DNA: TGTGCCAGCAGCCCACCTACTAGCGGAAGCTCCTACGAGCAGTACTTC
V: TRBV11-2
D: TRBD2
size: .
J: TRBJ2-7

CDR3: CASSLGTGGSLTNEKLFF
DNA: TGTGCCAGCAGCTTGGGGACAGGGGGCTCTTTAACTAATGAAAAACTGTTTTTT
V: TRBV5-4
D: TRBD1
size: .
J: TRBJ1-4

CDR3: CASSLSQGSEQFF
DNA: TGTGCCAGCAGTTTATCGCAGGGCAGCGAGCAGTTCTTC
V: TRBV27
D: .
size: .
J: TRBJ2-1

CDR3: CATSPGGEDYGYTF
DNA: TGTGCCACCAGCCCCGGGGGGGAAGACTATGGCTACACCTTC
V: TRBV15
D: .
size: .
J: TRBJ1-2

CDR3: CASSESSGVIYEQYF
DNA: TGCGCCAGCAGTGAGTCTAGCGGGGTGATCTACGAGCAGTACTTC
V: TRBV10-1
D: TRBD2
size: .
J: TRBJ2-7

CDR3: CAISESNSGKAFF
DNA: TGTGCCATCAGTGAGTCGAATTCAGGGAAGGCTTTCTTT
V: TRBV10-3
D: .
size: once
J: TRBJ1-1

CDR3: CSVEDRGTGELFF
DNA: TGCAGCGTTGAAGACCGGGGTACCGGGGAGCTGTTTTTT
V: TRBV29-1
D: .
size: .
J: TRBJ2-2

CDR3: CAWTSGRGLNEQFF
DNA: TGTGCCTGGACTAGCGGGAGGGGATTGAATGAGCAGTTCTTC
V: TRBV30
D: TRBD2
size: .
J: TRBJ2-1

CDR3: CASSLDRGGNTIYF
DNA: TGTGCCAGCAGCTTAGATCGCGGCGGAAACACCATATATTTT
V: TRBV11-2
D: .
size: .
J: TRBJ1-3

CDR3: CASSEQGIDSPLHF
DNA: TGTGCCAGCAGTGAGCAGGGTATCGATTCACCCCTCCACTTT
V: TRBV28
D: .
size: .
J: TRBJ1-6

CDR3: CAWSSSSYEQYF
DNA: TGTGCCTGGAGTTCTAGCTCCTACGAGCAGTACTTC
V: TRBV30
D: .
size: .
J: TRBJ2-7

CDR3: CASSTGDYGYTF
DNA: TGTGCCAGCTCTACAGGGGACTATGGCTACACCTTC
V: TRBV6-5
D: TRBD1
size: .
J: TRBJ1-2

CDR3: CASSSGPGLAGPNTGELFF
DNA: TGTGCCAGCAGCTCCGGACCCGGACTAGCGGGACCGAACACCGGGGAGCTGTTTTTT
V: TRBV7-6
D: TRBD2
size: .
J: TRBJ2-2

CDR3: CASSLEIQGFSEKLFF
DNA: TGTGCCAGCAGCTTGGAAATACAGGGCTTTAGTGAAAAACTGTTTTTT
V: TRBV5-5
D: .
size: .
J: TRBJ1-4

CDR3: CAISDREQGGYGYTF
DNA: TGTGCCATCAGTGATCGGGAGCAGGGGGGTTATGGCTACACCTTC
V: TRBV10-3
D: TRBD1
size: .
J: TRBJ1-2

CDR3: CASSLGGASSGNTIYF
DNA: TGTGCCAGCAGCCTCGGAGGGGCCAGCTCTGGAAACACCATATATTTT
V: TRBV7-8
D: .
size: .
J: TRBJ1-3

CDR3: CASSEGLINEQYF
DNA: TGTGCCAGCAGCGAGGGACTTATCAACGAGCAGTACTTC
V: TRBV11-2
D: .
size: .
J: TRBJ2-7

CDR3: CSAETPGETQYF
DNA: TGCAGCGCAGAGACCCCAGGTGAGACGCAGTATTTT
V: TRBV29-1
D: .
size: .
J: TRBJ2-3

CDR3: CASRKGQRHYEQYF
DNA: TGTGCCAGCAGGAAGGGACAGCGACACTACGAGCAGTACTTC
V: TRBV28
D: TRBD1
size: .
J: TRBJ2-7

CDR3: CASSPGQGAETQYF
DNA: TGTGCCAGCTCACCGGGACAGGGGGCTGAGACCCAGTACTTC
V: TRBV18
D: TRBD1
size: .
J: TRBJ2-5

CDR3: CASPIPGSSYNEQFF
DNA: TGTGCCAGCCCAATTCCGGGATCTTCCTACAATGAGCAGTTCTTC
V: TRBV18
D: .
size: .
J: TRBJ2-1

CDR3: CASSLGQGRTDTQYF
DNA: TGCGCCAGCAGCTTGGGACAGGGTCGCACAGATACGCAGTATTTT
V: TRBV5-1
D: TRBD1
size: .
J: TRBJ2-3

CDR3: CSVPGLSTYTQYF
DNA: TGCAGCGTCCCCGGACTTAGCACATATACGCAGTATTTT
V: TRBV29-1
D: .
size: .
J: TRBJ2-3

CDR3: CATSSGRSYNEQFF
DNA: TGTGCCACCTCTAGCGGGAGGTCTTACAATGAGCAGTTCTTC
V: TRBV10-3
D: TRBD2
size: .
J: TRBJ2-1